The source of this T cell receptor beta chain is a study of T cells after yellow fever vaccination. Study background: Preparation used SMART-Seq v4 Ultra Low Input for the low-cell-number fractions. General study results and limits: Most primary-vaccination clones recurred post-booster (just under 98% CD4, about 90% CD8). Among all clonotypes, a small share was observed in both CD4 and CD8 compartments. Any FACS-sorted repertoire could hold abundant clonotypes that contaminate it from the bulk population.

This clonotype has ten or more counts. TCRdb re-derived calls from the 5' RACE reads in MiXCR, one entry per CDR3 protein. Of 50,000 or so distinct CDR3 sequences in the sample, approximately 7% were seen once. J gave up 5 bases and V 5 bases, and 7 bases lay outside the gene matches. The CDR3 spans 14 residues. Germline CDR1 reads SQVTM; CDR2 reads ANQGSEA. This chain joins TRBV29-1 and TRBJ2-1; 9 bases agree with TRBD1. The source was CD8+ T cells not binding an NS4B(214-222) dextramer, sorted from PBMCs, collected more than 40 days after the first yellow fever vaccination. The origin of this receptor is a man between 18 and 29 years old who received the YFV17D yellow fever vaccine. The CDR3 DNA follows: TGCAGCGTTCCGGACAGGGGACCTAACAATGAGCAGTTCTTC. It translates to CSVPDRGPNNEQFF.